This T cell receptor beta chain stems from a study of blood T cell repertoires in COVID-19. Turning to the study itself: Collection of acute and convalescent COVID-19 samples took place in the United States, Italy and Spain. T cells, B-cell-depleted T cells, or PBMCs supplied cDNA or gDNA.

The authors' processing: Reference gene primers were amplified, and this amplification served to estimate nucleated cell counts. TCRdb's copy holds only in-frame clones and misses some; the assay was immunoSEQ multiplex PCR. V and J calls plus clone size are reproduced from that table; the DNA served to infer D and trimming. The sample lists about 110,000 clones, about 87% seen once, with approximately 6.8% in the top ten. Trimming took off 2 bases at V and 4 bases at J, with 14 bases between the two ends. This CDR3 is 14 amino acids long. From germline, CDR1 is GTSNPN and CDR2 SVGIG (reference sequence).

The specimen sequenced was peripheral blood. The TCR comes from a man between 45 and 60 years old with active or convalescent COVID-19. V usage is TRBV30 and J usage is TRBJ1-2; possibly TRBD1 for D (5 bases). CDR3 residues: CAWSLGARSYGYTF. CDR3 nucleotides: TGTGCCTGGAGTTTAGGGGCGCGGAGCTATGGCTACACCTTC.